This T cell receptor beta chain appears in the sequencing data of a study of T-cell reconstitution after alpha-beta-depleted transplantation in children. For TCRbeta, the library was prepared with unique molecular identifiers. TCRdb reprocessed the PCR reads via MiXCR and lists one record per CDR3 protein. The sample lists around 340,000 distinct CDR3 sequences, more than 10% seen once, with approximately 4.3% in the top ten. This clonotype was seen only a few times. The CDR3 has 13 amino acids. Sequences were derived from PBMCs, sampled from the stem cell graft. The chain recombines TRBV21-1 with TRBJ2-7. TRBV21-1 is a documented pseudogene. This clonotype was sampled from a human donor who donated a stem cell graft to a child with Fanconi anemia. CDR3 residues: CASIADRSYEQYV. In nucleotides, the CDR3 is TGTGCCAGCATCGCGGACAGATCCTACGAGCAGTACGTC.